The present TCR beta chain was sequenced within a study of early T cells in non-severe SARS-CoV-2 infection. Germline V lookup: CDR1 DFQATT, CDR2 SNEGSKA (reference sequence). The CDR3 contains 14 residues. The ends were cut back, 0 bases at V and 5 bases at J, with 11 bases in the middle. This clonotype counts as medium-sized. Tagging with unique molecular identifiers was applied to individual cDNA molecules. TCRdb independently ran MiXCR on the 5' RACE reads; one entry per CDR3 protein. This table has about 81,000 distinct CDR3 sequences, about 6% appearing once. The sequence derives from an adult who was a healthcare worker with PCR-confirmed SARS-CoV-2 infection or an uninfected control (not recorded which). Material for sequencing was whole blood. The chain is built from TRBV20-1 and TRBJ1-5; D ambiguous. For the CDR3, the DNA is TGCAGTGCTAGAGACCCCTTTCGGGATCAGCCCCAGCATTTT. Amino acid sequence: CSARDPFRDQPQHF.